What follows is one TCR beta chain and its context. Its antigen is still unknown. At least one PBMC sample before ART and at least two after were required. The data are from a study of long-term antiretroviral therapy in people with HIV. CDR3 length: 13 residues. From germline, CDR1 is MNHEY and CDR2 SMNVEV (reference sequence). V lost 3 bases to trimming and J lost 5 bases, with 10 bases between them. The run of the v3.0 immunoSEQ assay was at survey level. Sequencing set out to capture roughly 40,000-55,000 T-cell genomes per sample. Repertoires were generated with immunoSEQ multiplex PCR, while TCRdb's copy carries only in-frame clones and drops some. This sample carries thousands of clones, 70% to 90% of them seen once, and the ten largest clones take about 3%. General observations from the study: The study found narrower CDR3 length ranges in HIV repertoires than in controls. Patients on ART gained diversity, which nonetheless stayed below transplant donor controls.

The sample was unsorted PBMCs, taken 3.7 years after starting antiretroviral therapy. The V call is TRBV27, the J call TRBJ2-5, with D uncertain. The sequence came from a woman in her forties or fifties with HIV. The CDR3 spells CASSFSPTETQYF. DNA of the CDR3: TGTGCCAGCAGTTTTTCGCCGACCGAGACCCAGTACTTC.